This TCR beta chain derives from a study of blood T cell repertoires in COVID-19. The CDR3 extends over 15 amino acids. With 5 bases clipped from V and 3 bases from J, the junction kept 3 bases outside the gene matches. CDR1 is SGDLS and CDR2 is YYNGEE in the germline V gene. Some clones are missing from TCRdb's copy, which holds only in-frame ones; the method was immunoSEQ multiplex PCR. Here the sample spans 150,000 to 200,000 clones, over 70% being singletons. Two negative PCRs, clearance, or symptom resolution characterized the recovered Cohort 3 donors. V is TRBV9 and J is TRBJ2-1; TRBD2 matches at 12 bases. This receptor was identified in a woman in her sixties or seventies who had recovered from COVID-19. Sequencing input: PBMCs or T cells enriched from blood (not recorded which). CDR3 region: CASSGLAGFYNEQFF. The DNA for the CDR3 is TGTGCCAGCAGTGGACTAGCGGGGTTCTACAATGAGCAGTTCTTC. The whole variable domain, remainder taken from reference TRBV9 and TRBJ2-1, is DSGVTQTPKHLITATGQRVTLRCSPRSGDLSVYWYQQSLDQGLQFLIQYYNGEERAKGNILERFSAQQFPDLHSELNLSSLELGDSALYFCASSGLAGFYNEQFFGPGTRLTVL.